This T cell receptor beta chain was sequenced in a study of cytomegalovirus exposure and HLA in healthy donors (dated by TCRdb to between 2016 and 2019). About the full investigation: An earlier analysis of under 600 of the donors reported 250 to 350 Gb of sequence data and roughly 100 million unique TCR beta sequences from 150 million to 200 million T cells. About 320 gigabases of sequencing data and tens of millions of unique TCR sequences were included in an early release covering roughly 600 HLA-typed donors. Among the roughly 410 genotyped donors, approximately 82% belonged to the genetic ancestry cluster associated with self-reported Caucasian donors. The study aimed to test whether cataloging public T cell receptors could reveal signatures of past pathogen exposure. The T cell repertoires of 700 or so subjects were profiled by immunosequencing and related to cytomegalovirus serostatus. Besides the first cohort of roughly 640 subjects, a separate validation cohort made up of 120 or so different subjects was used. High-throughput TCR immunosequencing, statistical association of individual TCRs with disease status, and machine learning were combined to predict cytomegalovirus infection status. A later analysis re-analyzed previously published TCR beta repertoires from 650 to 800 donors and added high-resolution HLA genotyping to study TCR occurrence patterns. In the later analysis, no new phenotypic data were used to find candidate immune exposures; instead, reliance was placed on TCR beta sequences and their occurrence across donors. In an earlier analysis of 500 to 650 of the donors, high-throughput TCR beta sequencing was used to judge whether each TCR beta V gene segment behaved as functional or pseudogenic. Alongside the repertoire data, information on donor age, sex, ethnicity and CMV serostatus was compiled. A later genetic analysis used genome-wide SNP genotypes for about three fifths of the roughly 700 donors, treating that subset as a discovery cohort. All discovery cohort repertoires had been generated using a single sequencing platform. HLA typing included class I and class II loci at four-digit resolution. Typing coverage differed by locus: A, B, C, DRB1 and DQB1 were typed in about 629-640 donors, DQA1 in approximately 520, DPA1 in 600 to 610, and DPB1 in approximately 450. About five DR-DQ haplotypes were treated as single units for association and clustering because of strong linkage in the cohort. Among a few hundred genotyped donors of the cohort, an average of 235,054 unique TCR beta nucleotide sequences were sequenced per donor, roughly 18% of them non-productive.

The research as a whole found: Because the 87-base-pair reads could not distinguish some IMGT-functional V segments, including TRBV6-2 and TRBV6-3, those segments were excluded. In a later analysis, the rate of TCR association differed among HLA loci, with DRB1 alleles having the most associated TCRs and HLA-C alleles having the fewest. The earlier analysis of 587 of the donors excluded approximately 17 rarely observed V segments, including chromosome 9 orphons, because counts were too low. Correlated functional status among segregating V segments might be attributable to linkage disequilibrium, but an unknown experimental factor could not be ruled out. Broadly in line with IMGT annotations, most TCR beta V segments showed up in productive rearrangements about 90% or about 30% of the time in an earlier analysis of around 550 of the donors. Because HLA typing was missing for some donors at each locus, association tests included only the typed subset. A later genetic analysis reported fewer N-insertions in productive TCRs among donors in an Asian-associated ancestry cluster than the roughly 700-donor mean. The classifier was reported to diagnose cytomegalovirus status with high specificity and sensitivity in both the original cohort and the validation cohort. In vitro tests confirmed that a few of the cytomegalovirus-associated TCR beta chains recognize cytomegalovirus antigens. In a later analysis, some 17,000 TCR beta sequences were associated with specific HLA alleles at a false discovery rate of 0.05. In this cohort, only TCR beta chains were sequenced, and detectable features were limited by the absence of alpha or paired-chain data. In a later analysis, HLA-associated TCR beta chains showed more clonal expansion and lower generation probabilities than non-associated chains that were equally common. Roughly uniform sequencing depth across donors was assumed in presence/absence analyses, although this assumption may not hold. A cluster of highly shared sequence variants was judged likely to represent a technical artifact of the sequencing pipeline. According to the authors, the approach could potentially be generalized to other disease states and immunological phenotypes. A further reported finding was that TCR beta sequences accurately predicted the HLA-A and HLA-B alleles for most subjects in the first cohort. Strong co-occurrence of HLA alleles, especially DR and DQ, made assigning TCR associations to individual alleles difficult. CMV serostatus was the only immune exposure information available for the cohort. Most TCR sequences were observed very rarely across donors, whereas some public TCRs were present in many individuals. In a later analysis, most CMV-associated TCR beta chains were found to appear HLA-restricted, with HLA associations seemingly driven largely by CMV exposure. In a later analysis, several top co-occurrence clusters were reported to appear linked to parvovirus B19, influenza, CMV and Epstein-Barr virus. V-gene and J-gene trimming of TCR beta chains was associated with a missense DCLRE1C variant in a later genetic analysis, and the association was replicated in an independent cohort. The study listed over 150 TCR beta chains as associated with cytomegalovirus.

Of note for this clone: Its antigen target is currently unknown.

V is cut back by 4 bases and J by 5 bases, with 25 bases in the junction unmatched. Taken from the germline V gene, the CDR1 and CDR2 loops are LGHNA and YNFKEQ. The CDR3, cysteine through phenylalanine, is 20 amino acids long. Only CDR3 DNA remains: 60 bases, in frame from the first base. The cohort consisted of 650 to 850 healthy bone marrow donors. All cohort members were sampled while nominally healthy, although unrecorded immune exposures were likely present. The donor was CMV seronegative and was included in the group of a few hundred seronegative cohort members. Every donor gave a peripheral blood sample, and the peripheral blood mononuclear cells from that sample were used for TCR beta sequencing. Genomic DNA was extracted from the blood cell samples with the Qiagen DNeasy Blood Extraction Kit. Library prep was done by the immunoSEQ multiplex PCR assay. For the multiplex PCR, a mixture combining 60 forward primers for TCR Vbeta segments and 13 reverse primers for TCR Jbeta segments was used. The CDR3 region of rearranged TCR beta genes was amplified from genomic DNA by a multiplex PCR assay. On the Illumina HiSeq System, the amplified TCR beta libraries were sequenced as 87-base-pair reads. The original pipeline was this. Across the 500 to 700 repertoires, a later analysis counted 60 million to 90 million unique TCR beta chains, roughly 11 million of which were shared by at least two donors. To remove PCR and sequencing errors, raw reads were error-corrected and collapsed into unique sequences using a nearest-neighbor algorithm that merged closely related sequences. Alignment of CDR3 sequences to IMGT reference sequences was used to assign V, D and J gene segments. For a sequence to be retained, at least a six-nucleotide match to both a V gene segment and a J gene segment was required. Rearrangements were classified as productive when the CDR3 lacked stop codons and remained in frame with V and J, and all other rearrangements were classified as non-productive. Following IMGT convention, CDR3 was defined as the stretch from the second conserved V-encoded cysteine to the conserved J-encoded phenylalanine. The earlier analysis of about 640 of the donors excluded any sequence lacking an unambiguous match to a single V gene segment. In an earlier analysis of roughly 500 of the donors, V segments were called functional above 56.7% productive rearrangements and were called segregating when the between-donor standard deviation exceeded 5%. A statistical classification framework was built to diagnose cytomegalovirus status from the catalog of TCR beta chain sequences. A later analysis assigned V and J genes by comparing TCR nucleotide sequences with IMGT/GENE-DB human TR gene sequences. Using the TCRdist pipeline, a later analysis assigned CDR3 sequences along with most-parsimonious VDJ recombination scenarios. A later analysis defined each TCR beta chain by its CDR3 amino acid sequence plus V-gene family, and excluded reads lacking a unique V-gene family. In a later analysis, 500 to 650 highly shared, low-generation-probability nucleotide sequences were removed to address suspected cross-contamination and a sequencing artifact. In a later analysis, a clonal expansion index for each public chain was calculated from normalized within-repertoire ranks of inferred template counts. A later analysis computed generation probabilities with a VDJ recombination model fitted to out-of-frame rearrangements, and checked the results against IGoR. In a later analysis, TCR-TCR, TCR-HLA and TCR-CMV co-occurrence was scored with hypergeometric tests, and a repertoire-size bias correction was applied to TCR pairs. To estimate false discovery rates, a later analysis permuted the HLA or CMV assignments 20 times. In a later analysis, co-occurring TCRs were grouped using DBSCAN, and TCRdist sequence similarity was added for clustering within HLA-allele-positive subsets. Co-occurrence clustering excluded repertoires with fewer than 30,000 or more than 120,000 public chains, plus five with anomalous nucleotide sharing. Sourced from immuneACCESS, this table was stored by TCRdb with only in-frame sequences that have V and J called. A share of the clones is absent; for the studies checked, an unresolved V gene accounts for under half, and the remainder has no known explanation. V, J and clone size are those of that table, while D and trimming were read from the DNA. The sample table records tens of thousands of clones. The ten most abundant clones make up roughly 1.5% of the sample.

Sequenced sample: PBMCs. The receptor's source is an older woman in good health and CMV-seronegative. The chain couples TRBV4-2 to TRBJ1-2; 7 nucleotides in the junction match TRBD1. This receptor carries the CDR3 CASSPGGGLIGQRTLYGYTF. The nucleotide sequence reads TGTGCCAGCAGCCCGGGAGGGGGCTTGATCGGACAGAGAACTCTATATGGCTACACCTTC.